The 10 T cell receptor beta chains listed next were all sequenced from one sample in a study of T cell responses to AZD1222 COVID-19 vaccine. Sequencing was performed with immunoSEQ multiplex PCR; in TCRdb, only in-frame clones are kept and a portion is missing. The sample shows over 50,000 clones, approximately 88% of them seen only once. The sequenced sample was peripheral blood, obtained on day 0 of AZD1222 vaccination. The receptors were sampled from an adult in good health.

The CDR3 here is CASSWGSGLQETQYF. The CDR3 DNA sequence: TGCGCCAGCAGCTGGGGTAGCGGGTTACAAGAGACCCAGTACTTC. The J gene is TRBJ2-5, the V gene TRBV5-1, with 7 bases matching TRBD2. The CDR3 has 15 residues. V gave up 3 bases and J gave up 2 bases; unmatched junction bases: 7. The germline V gene has CDR1 SGHRS and CDR2 YFSETQ.

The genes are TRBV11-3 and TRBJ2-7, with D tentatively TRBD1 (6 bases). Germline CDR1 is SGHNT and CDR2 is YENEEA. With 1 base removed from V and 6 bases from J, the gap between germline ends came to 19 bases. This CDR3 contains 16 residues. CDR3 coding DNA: TGTGCCAGCAGCTTAGGATTGGGGGCCCGCCAGGGCGAGCAGTACTTC. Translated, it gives CASSLGLGARQGEQYF. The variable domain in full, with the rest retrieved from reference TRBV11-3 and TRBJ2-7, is EAGVVQSPRYKIIEKKQPVAFWCNPISGHNTLYWYLQNLGQGPELLIRYENEEAVDDSQLPKDRFSAERLKGVDSTLKIQPAELGDSAVYLCASSLGLGARQGEQYFGPGTRLTVT.

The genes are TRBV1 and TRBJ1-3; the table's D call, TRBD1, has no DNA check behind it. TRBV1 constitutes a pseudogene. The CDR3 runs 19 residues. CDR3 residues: CTSSQKIGGQESSGNTIYF. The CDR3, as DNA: TGCACCAGCAGCCAGAAGATAGGGGGACAGGAGAGCTCTGGAAACACCATATATTTT.

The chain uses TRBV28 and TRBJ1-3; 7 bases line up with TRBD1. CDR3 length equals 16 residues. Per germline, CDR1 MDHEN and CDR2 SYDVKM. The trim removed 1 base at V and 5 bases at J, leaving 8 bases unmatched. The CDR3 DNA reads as TGTGCCAGCAGTTTATACCTTAGACAGGGAAGAAACACCATATATTTT. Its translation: CASSLYLRQGRNTIYF.

The CDR3 coding sequence is TGTGCCAGCAGCTTCAGACAGACTGATGGCTACACCTTC. As protein: CASSFRQTDGYTF. The J gene is TRBJ1-2, the V gene TRBV13, with D possibly being TRBD1 (5 bases). The CDR3 extends over 13 amino acids. The V end lost 3 bases, the J end lost 6 bases, and 11 bases lay between the germline ends. Looked up from germline, CDR1 is PRHDT and CDR2 is FYEKMQ (reference sequence).

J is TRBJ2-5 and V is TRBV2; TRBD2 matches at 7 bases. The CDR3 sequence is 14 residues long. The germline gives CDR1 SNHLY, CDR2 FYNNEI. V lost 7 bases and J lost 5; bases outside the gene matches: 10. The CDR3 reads CASTLAPAWETQYF. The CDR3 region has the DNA TGTGCCAGCACACTAGCGCCCGCTTGGGAGACCCAGTACTTC.

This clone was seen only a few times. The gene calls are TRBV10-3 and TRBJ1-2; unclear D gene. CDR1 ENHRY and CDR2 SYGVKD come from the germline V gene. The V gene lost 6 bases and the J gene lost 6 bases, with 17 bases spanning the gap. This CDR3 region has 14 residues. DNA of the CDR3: TGTGCCATCAGCGCTGGGCAGCGGATTAATGGCTACACCTTC. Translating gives CAISAGQRINGYTF.

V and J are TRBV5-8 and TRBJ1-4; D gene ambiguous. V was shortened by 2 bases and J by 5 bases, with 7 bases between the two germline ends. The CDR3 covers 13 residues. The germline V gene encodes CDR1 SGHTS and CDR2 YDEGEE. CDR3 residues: CASSFGLNEKLFF. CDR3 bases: TGTGCCAGCAGCTTTGGGCTGAATGAAAAACTGTTTTTT.

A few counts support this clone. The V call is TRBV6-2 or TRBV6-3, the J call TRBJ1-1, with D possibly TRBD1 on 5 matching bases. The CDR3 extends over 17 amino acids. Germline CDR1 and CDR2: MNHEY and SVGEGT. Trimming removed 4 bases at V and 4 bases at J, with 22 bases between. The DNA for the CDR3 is TGTGCCAGCAGTTCGAGGGCCCGACAGCCCCAAGGCACTGAAGCTTTCTTT. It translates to CASSSRARQPQGTEAFF.

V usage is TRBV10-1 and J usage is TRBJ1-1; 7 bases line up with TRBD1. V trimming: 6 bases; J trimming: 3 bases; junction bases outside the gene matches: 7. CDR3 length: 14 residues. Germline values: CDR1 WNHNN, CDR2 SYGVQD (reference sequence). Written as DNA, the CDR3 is TGCGCCAGCAGAACAGGGGCCGGGGACACTGAAGCTTTCTTT. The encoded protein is CASRTGAGDTEAFF.